This T cell receptor (beta chain) was profiled in a study of T cells expressing NK-cell markers. CDR1 KGHSH and CDR2 LQKENI come from the germline V gene. This CDR3 region has 16 residues. TCRdb reanalyzed the 5' RACE reads and collapses them to one entry per CDR3 protein, without DNA. This sample's table has roughly 430,000 distinct CDR3 sequences. The chain recombines TRBV18 with TRBJ2-1; TCRdb selects TRBD2, and the lack of DNA leaves this call unchecked. Sequenced input: blood T cells: a sorted CD56 or NKG2C T cell subset, CD4+ or CD8+ T cells, or bulk PBMC T cells (not recorded which). The TCR comes from a woman aged 18 to 75 in good health. The CDR3 protein is CASSLGSGGLGSEQFF.